This TCR beta chain emerged from a study of T cells in localized non-small cell lung cancer. To note about this clone: Its antigen remains unknown.

Some clones are missing from TCRdb's copy, which holds only in-frame ones; the method was immunoSEQ multiplex PCR. The sample records around 2,200 clones, approximately 33% being singletons. From germline, CDR1 is SGHRS and CDR2 YFSETQ. V was trimmed by 5 bases and J by 7 bases, leaving 16 bases between them. The CDR3 totals 14 residues. Study conclusions and caveats: Only one tumor region went through sequencing, so heterogeneity may still be there. Longer overall survival associated with higher blood T cell density; shorter survival with higher adjacent-lung clonality. Uninvolved adjacent lung, not tumor, had the highest T cell clonality. Appearance in adjacent lung was seen for a median 57 of the top 100 tumor clones.

The rearrangement links TRBV5-1 to TRBJ2-1, with D possibly being TRBD2 (6 bases). Sample: normal lung tissue next to the tumor, taken before any cancer treatment. The clonotype originates from a female donor of 60 years or more with stage I squamous cell lung carcinoma. CDR3 region: CASRGEAVGNEQFF. As DNA, the CDR3 is TGCGCCAGCAGGGGGGAGGCAGTTGGAAATGAGCAGTTCTTC.